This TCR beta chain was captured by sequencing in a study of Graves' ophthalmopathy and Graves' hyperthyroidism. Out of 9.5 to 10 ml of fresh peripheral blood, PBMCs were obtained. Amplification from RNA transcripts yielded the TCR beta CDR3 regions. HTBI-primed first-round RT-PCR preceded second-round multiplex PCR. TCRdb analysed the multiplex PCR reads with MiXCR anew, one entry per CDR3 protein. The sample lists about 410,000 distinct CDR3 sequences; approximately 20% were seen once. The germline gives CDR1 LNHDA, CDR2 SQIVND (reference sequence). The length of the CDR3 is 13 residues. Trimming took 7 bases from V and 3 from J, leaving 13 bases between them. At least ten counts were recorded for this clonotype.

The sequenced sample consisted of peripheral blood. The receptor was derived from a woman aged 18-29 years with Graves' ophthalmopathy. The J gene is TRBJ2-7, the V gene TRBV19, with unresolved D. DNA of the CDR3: TGTGCCAGTACCGCAGGTCCGAACTACGAGCAGTACTTC. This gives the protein CASTAGPNYEQYF. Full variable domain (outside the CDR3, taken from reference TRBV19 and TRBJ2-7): DGGITQSPKYLFRKEGQNVTLSCEQNLNHDAMYWYRQDPGQGLRLIYYSQIVNDFQKGDIAEGYSVSREKKESFPLTVTSAQKNPTAFYLCASTAGPNYEQYFGPGTRLTVT.